The 22 T cell receptor beta chains below all came from one sample that was sequenced in a study of blood T cell repertoires in COVID-19. The protocol was immunoSEQ multiplex PCR, while the TCRdb copy is restricted to in-frame clones and leaves out a portion. The table lists hundreds of thousands of clones, 80% to 90% of them singletons. Material for sequencing was peripheral blood. The receptors were sampled from a woman aged 45-65 years with COVID-19, enrolled during active disease.

The chain combines TRBV9 with TRBJ2-7, with a tentative D call TRBD2 (5 bases). This CDR3 is 15 amino acids long. Germline V gene lookup returns CDR1 SGDLS and CDR2 YYNGEE. The V and J ends lost 0 bases and 4 bases respectively, with 14 bases between them. CDR3 in amino acids: CASSVDGSGLYEQYF. The CDR3 DNA reads as TGTGCCAGCAGCGTAGATGGGAGCGGCCTGTACGAGCAGTACTTC.

This clone has a handful of counts. V is TRBV27 and J is TRBJ1-6; D is possibly TRBD1 (6 bases). Trimming pared 2 bases from V and 4 bases from J, leaving 9 bases between. Germline V gene sequence: CDR1 MNHEY, CDR2 SMNVEV (reference sequence). The CDR3 has 15 amino acids. The CDR3 coding sequence is TGTGCCAGCAGTTTAGGACAGCCTTATAATTCACCCCTCCACTTT. It yields the protein CASSLGQPYNSPLHF.

The gene calls are TRBV19 and TRBJ1-4; no clear D. V was trimmed by 3 bases and J by 5 bases, leaving 13 bases between them. Germline assignment: CDR1 LNHDA and CDR2 SQIVND (reference sequence). This CDR3 spans 15 amino acids. In DNA form, the CDR3 reads TGTGCCAGTAGTATTAGGAGGGCGCCGAATGAAAAACTGTTTTTT. Its translation is CASSIRRAPNEKLFF.

The CDR3 nucleotides read TGCAGTGCTAGTTTTAGCGGGAGTCGGTACAACGAGCAGTACTTC. This codes for CSASFSGSRYNEQYF. This chain uses TRBV20-1 with TRBJ2-7; TRBD2 matches at 9 bases. Germline-derived CDR1 and CDR2 are DFQATT and SNEGSKA (reference sequence). CDR3 size: 15 residues. Trimming cost V 3 bases and J 5 bases; bases outside gene matches: 11.

As to this clone: The same CDR3 is also encoded by other DNA sequences in this sample. The chain combines TRBV30 with TRBJ1-1; possible D gene TRBD1, 5 bases. Trimming left V 0 bases short and J 1 base short, with 9 bases between. CDR3 size: 14 residues. Germline CDR1 reads GTSNPN; CDR2 reads SVGIG (reference sequence). CDR3 region: CAWSVGTANTEAFF. The CDR3 DNA follows: TGTGCCTGGAGTGTCGGGACTGCGAACACTGAAGCTTTCTTT.

This chain links TRBV3-1 (or the pseudogene TRBV3-2) with TRBJ2-2; 11 bases are a match to TRBD1. Looked up from germline, CDR1 is LGHDT and CDR2 is YNNKEL (reference sequence). The CDR3 has 15 residues. The V and J ends lost 3 bases and 6 bases, in that order; junction bases with no gene match: 3. The CDR3 DNA reads TGTGCCAGCAGCCATACGGGACAGGGGGCCGGGGAGCTGTTTTTT. This sequence encodes CASSHTGQGAGELFF.

This clone appeared a single time. J is TRBJ1-2 and V is TRBV7-9; 7 positions agree with TRBD1. Unmatched junction bases numbered 4, after V lost 4 bases and J lost 5 bases. From germline, CDR1 is SEHNR and CDR2 FQNEAQ (reference sequence). This CDR3 has 13 amino acids. CDR3 region: CASSSPTGYGYTF. CDR3 DNA sequence: TGTGCCAGCAGCTCACCGACAGGGTATGGCTACACCTTC.

The chain recombines TRBV2 with TRBJ1-5; no firm D call. CDR1 is SNHLY and CDR2 is FYNNEI in the germline V gene. V dropped 4 bases and J dropped 0 bases, with 10 bases sitting between them. The CDR3 spans 15 residues. Here the CDR3 DNA reads TGTGCCAGCAGTGTTCGAGAAGTTAGCAATCAGCCCCAGCATTTT. Its protein product is CASSVREVSNQPQHF.

The chain is built from TRBV4-3 and TRBJ2-1; 8 bases are a match to TRBD2. The CDR3 consists of 16 residues. The germline CDR1 and CDR2 sequences are LGHNA and YSLEER. V was clipped by 0 bases and J by 7 bases; unmatched bases: 8. Written as DNA, the CDR3 is TGCGCCAGCAGCCAAGATATCGGGAGGGCCGGAAATGAGCAGTTCTTC. This codes for CASSQDIGRAGNEQFF.

This sequence joins TRBV27 and TRBJ2-5; D unresolved. Trimming pared 4 bases from V and 5 bases from J, leaving 14 bases between. This CDR3 is 14 amino acids long. Germline lookup yields CDR1 MNHEY and CDR2 SMNVEV (reference sequence). The CDR3 reads CASSYSGVVETQYF. The CDR3 DNA reads as TGTGCCAGCAGTTATTCGGGTGTAGTTGAGACCCAGTACTTC.

The V gene is TRBV18, the J gene TRBJ2-3; maybe TRBD2 (6 bases). This CDR3 region has 16 residues. The germline CDR1 and CDR2 sequences are KGHSH and LQKENI. V was shortened by 3 bases and J by 2 bases, with 15 bases between the two germline ends. CDR3 sequence: CASSPQEWTNTDTQYF. The CDR3 nucleotides are TGTGCCAGCTCACCCCAGGAATGGACTAACACAGATACGCAGTATTTT.

The gene calls are TRBV18 and TRBJ2-3; 7 nucleotides match TRBD2. Germline trimming cut 2 bases from V and 4 bases from J; bases unmatched to any gene: 12. The CDR3 sequence is 17 residues long. The germline V gene encodes CDR1 KGHSH and CDR2 LQKENI. The CDR3 DNA follows: TGTGCCAGCTCACCAGGTCCGGGAGGAATGGGACCAGATACGCAGTATTTT. It translates to CASSPGPGGMGPDTQYF. Variable domain in full (rest from reference TRBV18 and TRBJ2-3): NAGVMQNPRHLVRRRGQEARLRCSPMKGHSHVYWYRQLPEEGLKFMVYLQKENIIDESGMPKERFSAEFPKEGPSILRIQQVVRGDSAAYFCASSPGPGGMGPDTQYFGPGTRLTVL.

V is TRBV5-1 and J is TRBJ2-7, with D perhaps matching TRBD1 (6 bases). This CDR3 is 14 amino acids long. V shed 4 bases and J shed 3 bases, with 14 bases lying between them. Germline V lookup: CDR1 SGHRS, CDR2 YFSETQ. The CDR3: CASSIKDSHYEQYF. For the CDR3, the DNA is TGCGCCAGCAGCATAAAGGACAGCCACTACGAGCAGTACTTC.

The V call is TRBV3-1 (or the pseudogene TRBV3-2), the J call TRBJ2-5; D is ambiguous. The V end was cut by 7 bases, the J end by 4 bases, with 10 bases between. The CDR3 has 12 residues. CDR1 is LGHDT, CDR2 YNNKEL, per germline (reference sequence). CDR3 coding DNA: TGTGCCAGCAACCTCGCGTCAGAGACCCAGTACTTC. As protein: CASNLASETQYF.

This chain uses TRBV5-5 with TRBJ1-3; the D is unclear. V was cut by 1 base and J by 0 bases, with 11 bases left in between. The CDR3 extends over 16 amino acids. Per germline, CDR1 SGHKS and CDR2 YYEKEE (reference sequence). CDR3 in amino acids: CASSLNAQSSGNTIYF. The CDR3 nucleotides read TGTGCCAGCAGCTTGAATGCACAGTCCTCTGGAAACACCATATATTTT.

The J gene is TRBJ1-2, the V gene TRBV30, with a possible D match to TRBD1 (5 bases). The CDR3 is made up of 16 amino acids. The V end lost 0 bases, the J end lost 7 bases, and 21 bases lay between the germline ends. Germline CDR1 GTSNPN, CDR2 SVGIG (reference sequence). CDR3 nucleotide sequence: TGTGCCTGGAGTGTAACTGGAACAAGGGGTCTTCTTGGCTACACCTTC. Residues: CAWSVTGTRGLLGYTF.

This chain connects TRBV30 to TRBJ2-7; perhaps TRBD2 as D (6 bases). Trimming took off 0 bases at V and 2 bases at J, with 14 bases between the two ends. The germline V gene has CDR1 GTSNPN and CDR2 SVGIG (reference sequence). The CDR3 covers 15 residues. The CDR3 protein is CAWSVGLAFTYEQYF. The DNA of the CDR3 is TGTGCCTGGAGTGTGGGTCTAGCGTTTACCTACGAGCAGTACTTC.

In the case of this clone: Relative to the germline gene, one junction end is altered; a read error may explain this. The chain joins TRBV12-3 or TRBV12-4 to TRBJ2-7, with D unclear. The CDR3 covers 12 residues. The chain's CDR3 is CASSLTPYGQYF. As DNA, the CDR3 is TGTGCCAGCAGTTTGACTCCATACGGGCAGTACTTC.

The chain recombines TRBV10-1 with TRBJ2-1; TRBD2 aligns across 7 bases. Trimming at V came to 4 bases and at J to 6 bases, leaving 9 bases not matched to a gene. This CDR3 has 15 residues. The germline V gene has CDR1 WNHNN and CDR2 SYGVQD (reference sequence). The DNA for the CDR3 is TGCGCCAGCAGTGCCCACCGCGGGAGCAGCAATGAGCAGTTCTTC. Translating gives CASSAHRGSSNEQFF.

This rearrangement joins TRBV19 to TRBJ1-5; TRBD1 matches at 10 bases. Per germline, CDR1 LNHDA and CDR2 SQIVND (reference sequence). This CDR3 spans 17 amino acids. V lost 4 bases and J lost 5; bases outside the gene matches: 11. The CDR3 DNA reads as TGTGCCAGTAGTAGGGGACTTGTAGGGACAGGGGATCAGCCCCAGCATTTT. Translated, it gives CASSRGLVGTGDQPQHF.

The rearrangement links TRBV6-5 to TRBJ2-7; TRBD1 agrees at 7 bases. Losses at the gene ends were 5 bases for V and 2 bases for J; bases not matched to a gene: 6. CDR1 MNHEY and CDR2 SVGAGI come from the germline V gene. CDR3 size: 14 residues. The CDR3 loop reads CASSPRTGTYEQYF. The CDR3 DNA sequence: TGTGCCAGCAGTCCCAGGACAGGCACCTACGAGCAGTACTTC.

This clone is a singleton in its sample. The chain combines TRBV2 with TRBJ1-1; 8 nucleotides agree with TRBD1. The CDR3 has 16 amino acids. Germline values: CDR1 SNHLY, CDR2 FYNNEI. The J segment lost 0 bases and the V segment lost 5 bases, leaving 8 bases of the junction unmatched. CDR3 DNA: TGTGCCAGCAGTTCCCAGGGGGCGGGGATGAACACTGAAGCTTTCTTT. Its translation: CASSSQGAGMNTEAFF.